Listed here is a single T cell receptor (beta chain). Its antigen is unknown. The CDR3 runs to 16 residues. Germline-derived CDR1 and CDR2 are SGHRS and YFSETQ. V lost 0 bases and J lost 5; bases outside the gene matches: 2. Data came from immunoSEQ multiplex PCR; TCRdb stores just in-frame clones and leaves some out. Found here are 120,000 or so clones, 85% to 90% of them singletons; the top ten hold about 29%. The data are from a study of T cell responses to AZD1222 COVID-19 vaccine. Study results and caveats: Donors in the cohort were predominantly white British and more often female, and clonal diversity was possibly underestimated.

The chain links TRBV5-1 to TRBJ2-3; 14 bases map to TRBD2. The TCR was taken from an adult in good health. Specimen: peripheral blood, collected on day 0 of AZD1222 vaccination. CDR3 nucleotide sequence: TGCGCCAGCAGCTTGGCCGGGACTAGCGGGGGAGATACGCAGTATTTT. This gives the protein CASSLAGTSGGDTQYF.